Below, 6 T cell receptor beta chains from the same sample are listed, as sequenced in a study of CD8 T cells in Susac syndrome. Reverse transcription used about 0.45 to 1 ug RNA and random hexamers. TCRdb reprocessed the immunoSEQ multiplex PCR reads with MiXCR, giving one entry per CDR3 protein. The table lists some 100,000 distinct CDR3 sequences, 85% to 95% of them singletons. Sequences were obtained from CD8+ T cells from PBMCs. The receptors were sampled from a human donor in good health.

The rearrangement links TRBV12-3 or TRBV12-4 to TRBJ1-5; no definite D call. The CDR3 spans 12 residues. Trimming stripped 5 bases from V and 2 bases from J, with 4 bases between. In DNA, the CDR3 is TGTGCCAGCAGTCGGCGCAATCAGCCCCAGCATTTT. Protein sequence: CASSRRNQPQHF.

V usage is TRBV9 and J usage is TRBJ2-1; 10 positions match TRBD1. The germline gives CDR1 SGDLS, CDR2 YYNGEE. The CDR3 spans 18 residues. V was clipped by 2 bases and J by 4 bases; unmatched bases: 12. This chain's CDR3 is CASSVSLGTGAHYNEQFF. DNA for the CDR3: TGTGCCAGCAGCGTCTCACTCGGGACAGGGGCCCATTACAATGAGCAGTTCTTC.

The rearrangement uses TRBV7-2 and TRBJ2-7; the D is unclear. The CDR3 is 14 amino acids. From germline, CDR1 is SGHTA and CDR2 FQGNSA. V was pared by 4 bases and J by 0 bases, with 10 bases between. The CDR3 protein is CASSSKGSSYEQYF. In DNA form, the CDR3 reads TGTGCCAGCAGCTCTAAGGGTAGCTCCTACGAGCAGTACTTC.

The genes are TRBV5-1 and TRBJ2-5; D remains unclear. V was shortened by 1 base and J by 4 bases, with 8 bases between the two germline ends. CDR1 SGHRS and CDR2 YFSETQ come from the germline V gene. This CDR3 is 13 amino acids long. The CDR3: CASSLQPGETQYF. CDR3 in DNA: TGCGCCAGCAGCTTGCAGCCGGGAGAGACCCAGTACTTC.

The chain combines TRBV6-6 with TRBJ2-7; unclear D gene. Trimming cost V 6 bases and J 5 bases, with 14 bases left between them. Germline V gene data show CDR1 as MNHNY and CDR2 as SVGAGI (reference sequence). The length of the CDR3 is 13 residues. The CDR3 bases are TGTGCCAGCAGCCGGGTCCGAGTAAACGAGCAGTACTTC. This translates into CASSRVRVNEQYF.

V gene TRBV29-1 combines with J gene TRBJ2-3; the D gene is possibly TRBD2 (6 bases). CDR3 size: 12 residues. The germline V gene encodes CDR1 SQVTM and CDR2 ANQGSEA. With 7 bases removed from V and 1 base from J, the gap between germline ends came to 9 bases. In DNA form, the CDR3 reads TGCAGCGACGGGACTGGCACAGATACGCAGTATTTT. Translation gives CSDGTGTDTQYF.